This TCR beta chain was recorded in a study of T cells in Graves' hyperthyroidism and ophthalmopathy. Germline loops: CDR1 SNHLY, CDR2 FYNNEI. The ends were cut back, 5 bases at V and 6 bases at J, with 20 bases in the middle. CDR3 size: 15 residues. With respect to this clonotype: Its specificity is not known.

Study-level points and caveats: The blood repertoire included most of the expanded thyroid clonotypes above 0.001.

It was RNA transcripts that yielded the amplified TCR beta CDR3 regions. A first-round RT-PCR of the TCR CDR3 used the HTBI primer set. TCRdb independently ran MiXCR on the multiplex PCR reads; one entry per CDR3 protein. The repertoire holds approximately 100,000 distinct CDR3 sequences, with less than 55% as singletons. Newly diagnosed hyperthyroidism patients aged 18 to 65 years had disease lasting under 2 months. Used for diagnoses were clinical symptoms, serum thyroxine and TRAb, thyroid ultrasound and orbital computed tomography. The genes are TRBV2 and TRBJ2-7, with D perhaps TRBD1 (5 bases). Sequencing was done on a sample of blood. The TCR originated in a man aged 40-49 years with Graves' hyperthyroidism. The CDR3 loop reads CASSPPGIGVGEQYF. The CDR3 coding sequence is TGTGCCAGCAGTCCCCCCGGAATAGGGGTCGGCGAGCAGTACTTC.